This entry is about one T cell receptor beta chain. These data originate in a study of T cell changes during pregnancy in multiple sclerosis. Assay used: immunoSEQ multiplex PCR; TCRdb lists only in-frame clones, some missing. The sample lists 35,000 to 45,000 clones, approximately 88% seen once, with approximately 0.6% in the top ten. Germline values: CDR1 SEHNR, CDR2 FQNEAQ (reference sequence). Trimming took 5 bases from V and 4 from J, leaving 9 bases between them. The CDR3 runs to 13 residues. The origin of this receptor is a female donor with multiple sclerosis, enrolled in a pregnancy study. V is TRBV7-9 and J is TRBJ2-1; D unresolved. Sequences were derived from CD4+ T cells from peripheral blood mononuclear cells, sampled in the first trimester of pregnancy. The CDR3 coding sequence is TGTGCCAGCAGCCCAACAGTATACAATGAGCAGTTCTTC. Translated, it gives CASSPTVYNEQFF.